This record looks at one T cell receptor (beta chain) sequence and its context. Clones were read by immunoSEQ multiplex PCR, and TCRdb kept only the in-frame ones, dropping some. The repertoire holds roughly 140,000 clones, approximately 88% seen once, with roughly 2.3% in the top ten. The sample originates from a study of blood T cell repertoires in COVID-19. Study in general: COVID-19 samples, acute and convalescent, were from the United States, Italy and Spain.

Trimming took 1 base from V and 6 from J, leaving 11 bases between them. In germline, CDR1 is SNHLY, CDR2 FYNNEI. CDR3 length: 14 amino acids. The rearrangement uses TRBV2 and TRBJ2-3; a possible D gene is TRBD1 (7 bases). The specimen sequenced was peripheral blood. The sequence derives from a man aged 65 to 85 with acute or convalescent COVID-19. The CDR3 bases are TGTGCCAGCAGTGAAGTGGCAGGGGGGGATACGCAGTATTTT. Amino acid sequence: CASSEVAGGDTQYF.